These 23 T cell receptor beta chains were all obtained from the same sample, sequenced in a study of memory CD4+ T cells and cytomegalovirus serostatus (dated by TCRdb to between 2018 and 2020). Single viable CD3+CD4+CD8-CD45RO+ cells were sorted as memory CD4+ T cells on a FACSAria II. The library relied on the immunoSEQ multiplex PCR assay. The table was pulled from immuneACCESS by TCRdb, which kept in-frame rearrangements only. Such tables lose some clones; where checked, under half of the loss comes from unresolved V genes, and the rest has no known cause. The sample contains fewer than 75,000 clones, approximately 79% of them found a single time. The top ten clones comprise less than 0.9% of the sample. The source material was memory CD4+ T cells from blood. Every receptor here comes from an adult in good health and CMV-seronegative.

The CDR3 coding sequence is TGTGCCAGCAGTAAAAGATCGGGAGAGACCCAGTACTTC. Its protein is CASSKRSGETQYF. The rearrangement uses TRBV28 and TRBJ2-5; D unresolved. The germline CDR1 and CDR2 sequences are MDHEN and SYDVKM. Trimming took off 5 bases at V and 4 bases at J, with 11 bases between the two ends. The CDR3 length is 13 residues.

There are a few counts of this clone. V gene TRBV5-1 combines with J gene TRBJ2-3; D is undetermined. This CDR3 has 15 amino acids. The V gene's germline CDR1 is SGHRS and CDR2 YFSETQ. V was shortened by 3 bases and J by 0 bases, with 11 bases between the two germline ends. CDR3 loop: CASSSDGSSTDTQYF. DNA of the CDR3: TGCGCCAGCAGCTCGGACGGGTCTAGCACAGATACGCAGTATTTT.

This chain links TRBV7-9 with TRBJ2-1; possibly TRBD1 or TRBD2 for D (6 bases each). The CDR3 loop spans 13 amino acids. The V gene's germline CDR1 is SEHNR and CDR2 FQNEAQ (reference sequence). The V end lost 1 base, the J end lost 7 bases, and 8 bases lay between the germline ends. The CDR3 DNA follows: TGTGCCAGCAGCTTAGGGGGGGCGAATGAGCAGTTCTTC. Translating it yields CASSLGGANEQFF.

This clone has more than one count but fewer than ten. This chain connects TRBV29-1 to TRBJ2-4; no clear D gene. The CDR3 has 14 residues. V was trimmed by 2 bases and J by 0 bases, leaving 8 bases between them. The germline V gene has CDR1 SQVTM and CDR2 ANQGSEA. In DNA form, the CDR3 reads TGCAGCGTTGAAAGCCAGGTAGCCAAAAACATTCAGTACTTC. Its translation is CSVESQVAKNIQYF.

As regards this clone: The sample has other DNA sequences that encode this CDR3 too. The chain has TRBV7-2 and TRBJ2-7; D unclear. V was cut by 1 base and J by 0 bases, with 7 bases left in between. The CDR3 contains 14 residues. Germline-derived CDR1 and CDR2 are SGHTA and FQGNSA. CDR3 in amino acids: CASSLGPSSYEQYF. The CDR3 DNA reads as TGTGCCAGCAGCTTAGGGCCGAGCTCCTACGAGCAGTACTTC.

This clone appeared a single time. The chain recombines TRBV6-6 with TRBJ2-3, with D possibly TRBD2 on 6 matching bases. This CDR3 spans 15 amino acids. V was pared by 2 bases and J by 4 bases, with 13 bases between. Germline V gene lookup returns CDR1 MNHNY and CDR2 SVGAGI (reference sequence). The CDR3 DNA is TGTGCCAGCAGTTACGTGGGGGGAAACTCAGATACGCAGTATTTT. It is translated as CASSYVGGNSDTQYF.

V and J are TRBV9 and TRBJ1-1; no firm D call. Per germline, CDR1 SGDLS and CDR2 YYNGEE. V was shortened by 0 bases and J by 3 bases, with 12 bases between the two germline ends. CDR3 length: 15 residues. The CDR3 DNA follows: TGTGCCAGCAGCGTAGATGAGTGGGGTGACACTGAAGCTTTCTTT. This sequence encodes CASSVDEWGDTEAFF.

V usage is TRBV12-5 and J usage is TRBJ1-4, with TRBD1 identical over 7 bases. CDR1 and CDR2 from the germline V gene are LGHNT and FRNRAP. Trimming at V came to 8 bases and at J to 7 bases, leaving 7 bases not matched to a gene. The CDR3 length is 13 residues. The CDR3 spells CASLQGGIEKLFF. CDR3 bases: TGTGCTAGTCTGCAGGGGGGCATTGAAAAACTGTTTTTT. The whole variable domain, remainder taken from reference TRBV12-5 and TRBJ1-4, is DARVTQTPRHKVTEMGQEVTMRCQPILGHNTVFWYRQTMMQGLELLAYFRNRAPLDDSGMPKDRFSAEMPDATLATLKIQPSEPRDSAVYFCASLQGGIEKLFFGSGTQLSVL.

J is TRBJ1-1 and V is TRBV19; D perhaps matches TRBD1 (6 bases). The CDR3 loop spans 15 amino acids. CDR1 and CDR2 (germline): LNHDA, SQIVND (reference sequence). V lost 2 bases and J lost 5, with 15 bases in between. The CDR3 sequence is CASSILTGQVTEAFF. For the CDR3, the DNA is TGTGCCAGTAGTATATTAACAGGGCAGGTAACTGAAGCTTTCTTT.

This chain connects TRBV4-1 to TRBJ2-6; D is possibly TRBD1 (6 bases). Germline V CDR1 and CDR2: MGHRA, YSYEKL. The CDR3 spans 18 residues. Trimming removed 4 bases at V and 0 bases at J, with 16 bases between. CDR3 coding DNA: TGCGCCAGCAGCCGGTCAGAACGACAGGACTCTGGGGCCAACGTCCTGACTTTC. Amino acids: CASSRSERQDSGANVLTF.

This clone was observed a single time. J is TRBJ1-4 and V is TRBV6-6; 9 bases agree with TRBD1. After removal of 1 base from V and 7 bases from J, the junction contained 4 bases not matched to a gene. This CDR3 is built from 15 residues. In germline, CDR1 is MNHNY, CDR2 SVGAGI (reference sequence). The CDR3 spells CASSYFGTGSEKLFF. CDR3 DNA sequence: TGTGCCAGCAGTTACTTCGGGACAGGGTCTGAAAAACTGTTTTTT.

As concerns this clone: Other DNA sequences in this sample translate to the same CDR3. This chain joins TRBV6-1 and TRBJ2-3; tentative D call: TRBD2 (6 bases). Trimming pared 8 bases from V and 2 bases from J, leaving 17 bases between. Germline V gene lookup returns CDR1 MNHNS and CDR2 SASEGT. There are 15 residues in the CDR3. The CDR3 DNA reads as TGTGCCAGCTCCGGGGACGGGAGACCCACAGATACGCAGTATTTT. It translates to CASSGDGRPTDTQYF.

As regards this clone: Different DNA sequences within this sample yield the same CDR3. The chain uses TRBV6-1 and TRBJ1-5; 9 nucleotides match TRBD1. The CDR3 has 16 amino acids. Germline CDR1 reads MNHNS; CDR2 reads SASEGT. Trimming cost V 4 bases and J 5 bases; bases outside gene matches: 9. The CDR3 is CASSVLQGAGDQPQHF. The DNA of the CDR3 is TGTGCCAGCAGTGTCTTACAGGGGGCTGGTGATCAGCCCCAGCATTTT.

The chain employs TRBV6-5 and TRBJ2-5; 8 positions match TRBD1. CDR3 length equals 14 residues. CDR1 and CDR2 (germline): MNHEY, SVGAGI. V was clipped by 7 bases and J by 7 bases; unmatched bases: 11. The CDR3 protein is CASMTGAVGWTQYF. The CDR3 bases are TGTGCCAGCATGACAGGGGCCGTTGGTTGGACCCAGTACTTC.

The rearrangement uses TRBV28 and TRBJ1-1; D ambiguous. The germline CDR1 and CDR2 sequences are MDHEN and SYDVKM. The germline V and J ends were trimmed by 10 bases and 0 bases, with 9 bases remaining between them. This CDR3 has 12 residues. CDR3 loop: CATGSVNTEAFF. The CDR3 DNA sequence: TGTGCCACCGGGAGCGTGAACACTGAAGCTTTCTTT.

CDR3 loop: CASSPPGQGPEAFF. The CDR3 DNA sequence: TGTGCCAGCAGTCCCCCAGGACAGGGTCCTGAAGCTTTCTTT. V usage is TRBV27 and J usage is TRBJ1-1; 8 bases match TRBD1. The CDR3 length is 14 residues. V dropped 5 bases and J dropped 6; count of bases not matched to a gene: 8. Germline CDR1 is MNHEY and CDR2 is SMNVEV (reference sequence).

J is TRBJ1-6 and V is TRBV6-5, with D maybe TRBD1 (6 bases). V was cut by 7 bases and J by 9 bases, with 13 bases left in between. CDR3 length equals 13 residues. Per germline, CDR1 MNHEY and CDR2 SVGAGI. CDR3 in amino acids: CASKIQGSSPLHF. The CDR3 DNA reads as TGTGCCAGCAAAATACAGGGAAGTTCACCCCTCCACTTT.

The chain carries TRBV18 and TRBJ1-2, with a possible D match to TRBD1 (6 bases). CDR1 and CDR2 from the germline V gene are KGHSH and LQKENI. This CDR3 comprises 13 residues. Trimming left V 4 bases short and J 7 bases short, with 13 bases between. In DNA, the CDR3 is TGTGCCAGCTCACTCAATGGACAGTTTGGCTACACCTTC. Translated, it gives CASSLNGQFGYTF.

V usage is TRBV5-1 and J usage is TRBJ2-1, with D perhaps matching TRBD1 or TRBD2 (5 bases each). This CDR3 has 14 residues. Between the trimmed V and J ends, which lost 0 bases and 9 bases, there was a span of 13 bases. Germline V gene sequence: CDR1 SGHRS, CDR2 YFSETQ. The CDR3 is CASSLASQAGEQFF. The CDR3 region has the DNA TGCGCCAGCAGCTTGGCGTCACAGGCGGGTGAGCAGTTCTTC.

J is TRBJ1-6 and V is TRBV5-1; D remains unclear. With 0 bases removed from V and 5 bases from J, the gap between germline ends came to 9 bases. Germline-derived CDR1 and CDR2 are SGHRS and YFSETQ. The CDR3 runs to 15 residues. CDR3 protein: CASSLGLRDNSPLHF. The CDR3 coding sequence is TGCGCCAGCAGCTTGGGGCTTAGGGATAATTCACCCCTCCACTTT.

The V gene is TRBV4-2, the J gene TRBJ1-1; 7 positions agree with TRBD1. Germline lookup yields CDR1 LGHNA and CDR2 YNFKEQ. CDR3 length: 13 amino acids. V lost 5 bases to trimming and J lost 5 bases; unmatched junction nucleotides: 5. The CDR3 is CASSSQGRTEAFF. The CDR3 nucleotides are TGTGCCAGCAGCTCACAGGGGAGGACTGAAGCTTTCTTT.

This clone was recorded a few times. This chain uses TRBV4-1 with TRBJ2-7; 8 nucleotides match TRBD1. CDR3 size: 15 residues. V gave up 4 bases and J gave up 2 bases; unmatched junction bases: 7. Germline CDR1 MGHRA, CDR2 YSYEKL. As DNA, the CDR3 is TGCGCCAGCAGCCCAGCCGACAGGGGCCCCTACGAGCAGTACTTC. This sequence encodes CASSPADRGPYEQYF.

This chain connects TRBV6-1 to TRBJ2-7, with unresolved D. There are 13 residues in the CDR3. V lost 1 base and J 6 bases, leaving 10 bases between the germline ends. Germline V CDR1 and CDR2: MNHNS, SASEGT. This CDR3 is CASSEVARTEQYF. As DNA, the CDR3 is TGTGCCAGCAGTGAAGTAGCCAGAACCGAGCAGTACTTC.